This section outlines one TCR beta chain sequence together with its context. Its antigen is not identified. These data come from a study of CD8+ T cells in alopecia areata. The wider study: For the treated group, dosing was oral tofacitinib at 5 to 10 mg twice daily. Study observations and caveats: Resident alphabeta T-cell populations of normal skin are likewise subject to sequencing in scalp samples. An increase in clonality over normal scalp was evident in lesional scalp, especially alopecia totalis/universalis.

The germline V gene has CDR1 SEHNR and CDR2 FQNEAQ (reference sequence). CDR3 length: 15 residues. Trimming cost V 5 bases and J 10 bases, with 21 bases left between them. Once RNA had been extracted, it was reverse transcribed into cDNA to act as the sequencing template. Data came from immunoSEQ multiplex PCR; TCRdb stores just in-frame clones and leaves some out. The sample consists of 150,000 or so clones, 45% to 50% of them appearing once. From PBMCs, CD4+ and CD8+ T cells were sorted. The V call is TRBV7-9, the J call TRBJ2-1; D call uncertain. The sample in question was CD8+ T cells sorted from blood, obtained at week 0. This sequence originates from a human donor with alopecia areata. CDR3: CASSPRLGSVGEQFF. In nucleotides, the CDR3 is TGTGCCAGCAGCCCCAGACTTGGTTCCGTAGGGGAGCAGTTCTTC.